These 9 T cell receptor beta chains were all obtained from the same sample, sequenced in a study of beta chain features in type 1 diabetes. Study-wide results and limits: Among patients with Type 1 diabetes, TCRB CDR3s were moderately but significantly shorter in every one of the four CD4+ subsets.

Their recognized antigens are unknown. The sequenced template was cDNA made from the entire isolated RNA. The method was immunoSEQ multiplex PCR; TCRdb's version includes in-frame clones alone and lacks a portion of them. The table records some 350,000 clones, about 14% of them present only once. The sequenced sample consisted of naive CD4+ T cells from blood. These receptors all come from a young woman with type 1 diabetes.

In its sample, this clone was seen a few times. V gene TRBV18 combines with J gene TRBJ1-1, with 7 bases that match TRBD1. The length of the CDR3 is 13 residues. Germline loops: CDR1 KGHSH, CDR2 LQKENI. The J segment lost 5 bases and the V segment lost 6 bases, leaving 6 bases of the junction unmatched. CDR3 in amino acids: CASSQGEETEAFF. In nucleotides, the CDR3 is TGTGCCAGCTCGCAGGGGGAAGAAACTGAAGCTTTCTTT.

This clone has more than one count but fewer than ten. This rearrangement joins TRBV7-3 to TRBJ1-5, with 8 bases matching TRBD1. V lost 5 bases to trimming and J lost 3 bases; unmatched junction nucleotides: 3. Looked up from germline, CDR1 is SGHTA and CDR2 is FQGTGA. CDR3 size: 14 residues. CDR3 sequence: CASSRQGHNQPQHF. The CDR3 DNA is TGTGCCAGCAGCAGACAGGGGCACAATCAGCCCCAGCATTTT. The full variable domain, its missing parts supplied by reference TRBV7-3 and TRBJ1-5, is GAGVSQTPSNKVTEKGKYVELRCDPISGHTALYWYRQSLGQGPEFLIYFQGTGAADDSGLPNDRFFAVRPEGSVSTLKIQRTERGDSAVYLCASSRQGHNQPQHFGDGTRLSIL.

The V and J genes are TRBV7-2 and TRBJ2-3; D ambiguous. The CDR3 has 13 amino acids. Trimming took 1 base from V and 5 from J, leaving 7 bases between them. Germline V gene lookup returns CDR1 SGHTA and CDR2 FQGNSA. CDR3 in amino acids: CASSLVIVDTQYF. In DNA, the CDR3 is TGTGCCAGCAGCTTAGTAATTGTAGATACGCAGTATTTT.

The V and J genes are TRBV11-3 and TRBJ2-2; D might be TRBD1 (6 bases). Germline loops: CDR1 SGHNT, CDR2 YENEEA. CDR3 length equals 12 residues. V lost 10 bases, J lost 6 bases, and 12 bases lay in between. CDR3 sequence (DNA): TGTGCCACCCGAGGGGGACCCGGGGAGCTGTTTTTT. Protein sequence: CATRGGPGELFF.

This clone was counted a few times. This rearrangement joins TRBV30 to TRBJ2-7, with 8 bases lining up with TRBD2. Germline V gene data show CDR1 as GTSNPN and CDR2 as SVGIG (reference sequence). The CDR3 has 15 amino acids. The V gene end was trimmed by 6 bases and the J gene end by 0 bases; junction bases not matched to a gene: 10. Here the CDR3 DNA reads TGTGCCTGCAAGGGAGGAGCGGGAGACTCCTACGAGCAGTACTTC. It yields the protein CACKGGAGDSYEQYF.

The chain couples TRBV2 to TRBJ1-2, with D unclear. Germline CDR1 is SNHLY and CDR2 is FYNNEI. This CDR3 has 12 amino acids. V was pared by 8 bases and J by 8 bases, with 15 bases between. The CDR3 sequence is CASRTHSEGYTF. CDR3 nucleotide sequence: TGTGCCAGCCGTACCCATTCAGAAGGCTACACCTTC.

This clone was counted a few times. V usage is TRBV2 and J usage is TRBJ2-2; 8 bases are a match to TRBD2. The CDR3 runs to 15 residues. The V and J ends lost 5 bases and 3 bases, in that order; junction bases with no gene match: 5. Per the germline V gene, CDR1 is SNHLY and CDR2 is FYNNEI. DNA for the CDR3: TGTGCCAGCAGTCGAGCGGGAGCGTACACCGGGGAGCTGTTTTTT. It codes for CASSRAGAYTGELFF.

J is TRBJ2-1 and V is TRBV10-3, with 11 positions matching TRBD2. With V trimmed by 4 bases and J by 6 bases, 5 bases remained unmatched. The V gene's germline CDR1 is ENHRY and CDR2 SYGVKD. This CDR3 is built from 15 residues. CDR3 region: CAISGGLAEGNEQFF. The CDR3 DNA follows: TGTGCCATCAGTGGGGGACTAGCGGAGGGCAATGAGCAGTTCTTC.

J is TRBJ2-7 and V is TRBV18, with TRBD2 matching over 8 bases. The CDR3 length is 16 residues. V was pared by 3 bases and J by 1 base, with 8 bases of the junction left unmatched. Germline V gene data show CDR1 as KGHSH and CDR2 as LQKENI. The CDR3: CASSPSQRERSYEQYF. CDR3 DNA: TGTGCCAGCTCACCTAGTCAGCGGGAGAGGTCCTACGAGCAGTACTTC.